The rows below give T cell receptor beta chains drawn from one sample of a study of blood T cell repertoires in COVID-19. Clones were read by immunoSEQ multiplex PCR, and TCRdb kept only the in-frame ones, dropping some. The repertoire has about 210,000 clones, around 90% of them found once; the top ten carry approximately 1.5%. Sequencing was done on a sample of peripheral blood. Receptor source: a man between 18 and 29 years old with active or convalescent COVID-19. Each CDR3 is given with its conserved first and last residue. The order of the fields is CDR3 length, clone size, V gene, J gene, D gene, CDR3 protein, CDR3 DNA. The D gene is left open where the match is weak. Clone size is not always given. Where it is, it says once, few, many or a class for expanded clones.

CDR3 length: 15
clone size: -
V gene: TRBV20-1
J gene: TRBJ2-3
D gene: -
CDR3 protein: CSASSSVFSTDTQYF
CDR3 DNA: TGCAGTGCTAGTTCTAGCGTCTTTAGCACAGATACGCAGTATTTT

CDR3 length: 17
clone size: once
V gene: TRBV2
J gene: TRBJ2-6
D gene: -
CDR3 protein: CASIGTPSKPEANVLTF
CDR3 DNA: TGTGCCAGCATTGGGACACCATCAAAACCGGAGGCCAACGTCCTGACTTTC

CDR3 length: 16
clone size: -
V gene: TRBV9
J gene: TRBJ1-6
D gene: -
CDR3 protein: CASSVEPVTVASPLHF
CDR3 DNA: TGTGCCAGCAGCGTAGAGCCAGTAACCGTAGCTTCACCCCTCCACTTT

CDR3 length: 13
clone size: -
V gene: TRBV7-2
J gene: TRBJ1-1
D gene: -
CDR3 protein: CASSPYSGPEAFF
CDR3 DNA: TGTGCCAGCAGCCCTTACTCAGGGCCTGAAGCTTTCTTT

CDR3 length: 13
clone size: -
V gene: TRBV19
J gene: TRBJ2-7
D gene: -
CDR3 protein: CASSIGSPYEQYF
CDR3 DNA: TGTGCCAGTAGTATCGGTAGCCCGTACGAGCAGTACTTC

CDR3 length: 15
clone size: -
V gene: TRBV9
J gene: TRBJ2-7
D gene: TRBD2
CDR3 protein: CASSVVAGGPVEQYF
CDR3 DNA: TGTGCCAGCAGCGTAGTCGCGGGAGGGCCGGTTGAGCAGTACTTC

CDR3 length: 16
clone size: -
V gene: TRBV5-6
J gene: TRBJ1-2
D gene: TRBD1
CDR3 protein: CASSLGGRGQGGGYTF
CDR3 DNA: TGTGCCAGCAGCTTGGGGGGCAGGGGACAGGGAGGTGGCTACACCTTC

CDR3 length: 15
clone size: -
V gene: TRBV10-3
J gene: TRBJ1-2
D gene: -
CDR3 protein: CAISEERTANYGYTF
CDR3 DNA: TGTGCCATCAGTGAAGAACGGACAGCTAACTATGGCTACACCTTC

CDR3 length: 16
clone size: once
V gene: TRBV14
J gene: TRBJ2-7
D gene: TRBD2
CDR3 protein: CASSHFRTSGGYEQYF
CDR3 DNA: TGTGCCAGCAGCCATTTCCGGACTAGCGGTGGCTACGAGCAGTACTTC

CDR3 length: 14
clone size: -
V gene: TRBV30
J gene: TRBJ2-3
D gene: TRBD2
CDR3 protein: CASSLASGVDTQYF
CDR3 DNA: TGTGCCTCCTCACTGGCTAGCGGAGTAGATACGCAGTATTTT

CDR3 length: 18
clone size: -
V gene: TRBV9
J gene: TRBJ2-1
D gene: TRBD2
CDR3 protein: CASSVDPGGLAGHNEQFF
CDR3 DNA: TGTGCCAGCAGCGTAGACCCCGGCGGTCTAGCGGGCCACAATGAGCAGTTCTTC

CDR3 length: 14
clone size: -
V gene: TRBV2
J gene: TRBJ1-1
D gene: TRBD1
CDR3 protein: CASRGQGMNTEAFF
CDR3 DNA: TGTGCCAGCAGGGGACAGGGAATGAACACTGAAGCTTTCTTT

CDR3 length: 17
clone size: -
V gene: TRBV19
J gene: TRBJ2-1
D gene: TRBD2
CDR3 protein: CASSTPLAGLTYNEQFF
CDR3 DNA: TGTGCCAGTAGTACCCCCCTAGCGGGACTAACCTACAATGAGCAGTTCTTC

CDR3 length: 13
clone size: -
V gene: TRBV12-3/TRBV12-4
J gene: TRBJ1-5
D gene: TRBD1
CDR3 protein: CASGRTGDQPQHF
CDR3 DNA: TGTGCCAGCGGAAGGACAGGGGATCAGCCCCAGCATTTT

CDR3 length: 14
clone size: -
V gene: TRBV19
J gene: TRBJ2-1
D gene: -
CDR3 protein: CASSARGVGNEQFF
CDR3 DNA: TGTGCCAGTAGTGCCCGGGGAGTAGGGAATGAGCAGTTCTTC

CDR3 length: 16
clone size: -
V gene: TRBV9
J gene: TRBJ2-7
D gene: -
CDR3 protein: CASSVVRTARRYEQYF
CDR3 DNA: TGTGCCAGCAGCGTAGTTCGGACTGCTCGGAGGTACGAGCAGTACTTC

CDR3 length: 17
clone size: few
V gene: TRBV5-1
J gene: TRBJ2-1
D gene: TRBD2
CDR3 protein: CASSLGVAGEGYNEQFF
CDR3 DNA: TGCGCCAGCAGCTTGGGGGTTGCGGGGGAGGGATACAATGAGCAGTTCTTC

CDR3 length: 14
clone size: -
V gene: TRBV2
J gene: TRBJ2-7
D gene: -
CDR3 protein: CASSNRVLVDEQYF
CDR3 DNA: TGTGCCAGCAGTAACAGGGTTCTCGTCGACGAGCAGTACTTC

CDR3 length: 13
clone size: -
V gene: TRBV19
J gene: TRBJ2-7
D gene: TRBD2
CDR3 protein: CASRTSGSYEQYF
CDR3 DNA: TGTGCCAGTCGGACTAGCGGGTCCTACGAGCAGTACTTC

CDR3 length: 14
clone size: -
V gene: TRBV10-2
J gene: TRBJ1-2
D gene: TRBD1
CDR3 protein: CASSPAQGAGGYTF
CDR3 DNA: TGCGCCAGCAGCCCTGCACAGGGGGCTGGTGGCTACACCTTC

CDR3 length: 15
clone size: -
V gene: TRBV5-1
J gene: TRBJ2-3
D gene: TRBD1
CDR3 protein: CASSTGQGTTDTQYF
CDR3 DNA: TGCGCCAGCAGCACTGGACAGGGGACGACAGATACGCAGTATTTT

CDR3 length: 17
clone size: -
V gene: TRBV6-1
J gene: TRBJ1-1
D gene: TRBD1
CDR3 protein: CASSVFGQGQGNTEAFF
CDR3 DNA: TGTGCCAGCAGTGTATTCGGCCAAGGACAGGGAAACACTGAAGCTTTCTTT

CDR3 length: 15
clone size: -
V gene: TRBV7-8
J gene: TRBJ1-3
D gene: TRBD1
CDR3 protein: CASSLGQGGFNTIYF
CDR3 DNA: TGTGCCAGCAGCTTGGGACAGGGTGGTTTTAACACCATATATTTT

CDR3 length: 14
clone size: -
V gene: TRBV19
J gene: TRBJ1-1
D gene: -
CDR3 protein: CASSQTEMNTEAFF
CDR3 DNA: TGTGCCAGTAGCCAGACAGAAATGAACACTGAAGCTTTCTTT

CDR3 length: 12
clone size: -
V gene: TRBV28
J gene: TRBJ1-5
D gene: -
CDR3 protein: CASSPLNQPQHF
CDR3 DNA: TGTGCCAGCAGTCCCCTTAATCAGCCCCAGCATTTT

CDR3 length: 13
clone size: once
V gene: TRBV24-1
J gene: TRBJ1-5
D gene: -
CDR3 protein: CATSNSQGQPQHF
CDR3 DNA: TGTGCCACCAGTAATAGCCAGGGTCAGCCCCAGCATTTT

CDR3 length: 14
clone size: -
V gene: TRBV7-2
J gene: TRBJ2-5
D gene: -
CDR3 protein: CASSPAGSQETQYF
CDR3 DNA: TGTGCCAGCAGTCCCGCCGGTTCCCAAGAGACCCAGTACTTC

CDR3 length: 13
clone size: -
V gene: TRBV11-3
J gene: TRBJ1-1
D gene: -
CDR3 protein: CASSSGQNTEAFF
CDR3 DNA: TGTGCCAGCAGCTCGGGACAGAACACTGAAGCTTTCTTT

CDR3 length: 15
clone size: -
V gene: TRBV28
J gene: TRBJ1-6
D gene: TRBD1
CDR3 protein: CASSLGTGYNSPLHF
CDR3 DNA: TGTGCCAGCAGTTTAGGGACAGGCTATAATTCACCCCTCCACTTT

CDR3 length: 13
clone size: -
V gene: TRBV29-1
J gene: TRBJ2-7
D gene: TRBD2
CDR3 protein: CSYQPGLAGEQYF
CDR3 DNA: TGCAGCTATCAACCGGGACTAGCGGGAGAGCAGTACTTC

CDR3 length: 16
clone size: -
V gene: TRBV18
J gene: TRBJ1-1
D gene: -
CDR3 protein: CASSPRGANMNTEAFF
CDR3 DNA: TGTGCCAGCTCACCACGGGGCGCGAACATGAACACTGAAGCTTTCTTT

CDR3 length: 12
clone size: -
V gene: TRBV11-2
J gene: TRBJ1-1
D gene: TRBD1
CDR3 protein: CASSPGTDEAFF
CDR3 DNA: TGTGCCAGCAGCCCGGGGACAGATGAAGCTTTCTTT

CDR3 length: 14
clone size: -
V gene: TRBV2
J gene: TRBJ1-6
D gene: -
CDR3 protein: CASIDSSYNSPLHF
CDR3 DNA: TGTGCCAGCATCGACAGCTCCTATAATTCACCCCTCCACTTT

CDR3 length: 17
clone size: few
V gene: TRBV24-1
J gene: TRBJ1-5
D gene: TRBD1
CDR3 protein: CATSDNTPGQDNQPQHF
CDR3 DNA: TGTGCCACCAGTGATAACACACCGGGACAGGATAATCAGCCCCAGCATTTT

CDR3 length: 14
clone size: -
V gene: TRBV11-1
J gene: TRBJ2-1
D gene: -
CDR3 protein: CASSAQDTYNEQFF
CDR3 DNA: TGTGCCAGCAGCGCCCAGGACACCTACAATGAGCAGTTCTTC

CDR3 length: 13
clone size: few
V gene: TRBV18
J gene: TRBJ1-3
D gene: -
CDR3 protein: CASSPSAGNTIYF
CDR3 DNA: TGTGCCAGCTCCCCGTCAGCTGGAAACACCATATATTTT

CDR3 length: 16
clone size: -
V gene: TRBV5-4
J gene: TRBJ2-3
D gene: TRBD2
CDR3 protein: CASSWAVAGSRDTQYF
CDR3 DNA: TGTGCCAGCAGCTGGGCAGTAGCGGGTTCAAGGGATACGCAGTATTTT

CDR3 length: 13
clone size: once
V gene: TRBV6-5
J gene: TRBJ2-1
D gene: -
CDR3 protein: CASSSQGHNEQFF
CDR3 DNA: TGTGCCAGCAGCTCGCAGGGCCACAATGAGCAGTTCTTC

CDR3 length: 15
clone size: few
V gene: TRBV9
J gene: TRBJ1-5
D gene: -
CDR3 protein: CASSVAGYSNQPQHF
CDR3 DNA: TGTGCCAGCAGCGTAGCAGGCTATAGCAATCAGCCCCAGCATTTT

CDR3 length: 13
clone size: -
V gene: TRBV19
J gene: TRBJ2-2
D gene: -
CDR3 protein: CASGHTNTGELFF
CDR3 DNA: TGTGCCAGTGGACACACGAACACCGGGGAGCTGTTTTTT

CDR3 length: 14
clone size: -
V gene: TRBV10-1
J gene: TRBJ2-7
D gene: TRBD1
CDR3 protein: CASSALDRAYEQYF
CDR3 DNA: TGCGCCAGCAGTGCACTGGACAGGGCGTACGAGCAGTACTTC

CDR3 length: 14
clone size: -
V gene: TRBV10-1
J gene: TRBJ2-3
D gene: TRBD1
CDR3 protein: CASSAGGSTDTQYF
CDR3 DNA: TGCGCCAGCAGTGCAGGGGGCAGTACAGATACGCAGTATTTT

CDR3 length: 18
clone size: -
V gene: TRBV19
J gene: TRBJ2-2
D gene: -
CDR3 protein: CASSIQGRGTVDTGELFF
CDR3 DNA: TGTGCCAGTAGTATTCAAGGGCGGGGAACAGTTGACACCGGGGAGCTGTTTTTT

CDR3 length: 14
clone size: -
V gene: TRBV28
J gene: TRBJ2-5
D gene: TRBD2
CDR3 protein: CASGSSGSGETQYF
CDR3 DNA: TGTGCCAGCGGATCTAGCGGGAGTGGTGAGACCCAGTACTTC

CDR3 length: 17
clone size: -
V gene: TRBV9
J gene: TRBJ2-2
D gene: -
CDR3 protein: CASSPRPTRGHTGELFF
CDR3 DNA: TGTGCCAGCAGCCCGCGCCCCACCAGAGGGCACACCGGGGAGCTGTTTTTT